This T cell receptor beta chain is drawn from a study of cytomegalovirus exposure and HLA in healthy donors. Study-level results: Cytomegalovirus status was reportedly diagnosed by the classifier with high specificity and sensitivity.

Concerning this clone: Its antigen remains unknown.

Repertoires were generated with immunoSEQ multiplex PCR, while TCRdb's copy carries only in-frame clones and drops some. The sample lists roughly 120,000 clones, around 86% occurring once. The CDR3 totals 14 residues. The rearrangement joins TRBV7-5 to TRBJ2-7; the table's D gene call, TRBD1, was not cross checked with the DNA. TRBV7-5 is marked as a pseudogene. The source is a man aged 18 to 30 in good health and CMV-seronegative. Sequenced material: PBMCs. The DNA of the CDR3 is TGTGTCAGAAGCGCCCGGGACAGGGCCAACGAGCAGTACTTC. Its protein is CVRSARDRANEQYF.